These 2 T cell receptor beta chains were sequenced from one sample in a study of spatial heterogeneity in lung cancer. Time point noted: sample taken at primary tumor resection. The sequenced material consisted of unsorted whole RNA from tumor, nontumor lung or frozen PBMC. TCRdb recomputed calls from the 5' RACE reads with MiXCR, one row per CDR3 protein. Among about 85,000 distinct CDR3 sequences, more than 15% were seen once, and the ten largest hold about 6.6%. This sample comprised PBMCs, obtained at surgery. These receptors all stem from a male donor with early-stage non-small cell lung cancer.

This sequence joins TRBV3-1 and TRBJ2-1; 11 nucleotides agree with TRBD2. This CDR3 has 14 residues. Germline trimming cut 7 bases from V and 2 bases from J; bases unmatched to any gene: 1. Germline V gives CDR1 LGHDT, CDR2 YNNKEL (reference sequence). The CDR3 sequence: CASKTSGTYNEQFF. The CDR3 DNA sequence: TGTGCCAGCAAGACTAGCGGGACCTACAATGAGCAGTTCTTC.

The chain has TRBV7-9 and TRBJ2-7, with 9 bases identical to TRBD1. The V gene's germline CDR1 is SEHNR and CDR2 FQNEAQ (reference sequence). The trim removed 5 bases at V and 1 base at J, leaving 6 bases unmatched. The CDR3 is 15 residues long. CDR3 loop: CASSLDGQGSYEQYF. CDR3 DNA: TGTGCCAGCAGCCTTGATGGACAGGGGTCCTACGAGCAGTACTTC.